This record concerns one T cell receptor beta chain sequence. At least ten counts were recorded for this clonotype. No cognate antigen has been identified for it. The sample holds no much larger clone one base away, and base qualities are not on file. The instrument was an Illumina HiSeq 2000. Multiplex PCR amplification was used to generate the TCR beta chain libraries. The amplified TCR beta chain products were analyzed by high-throughput sequencing. The public reads were run again by TCRdb, first through fastp at Q25 and then through MiXCR, and only productive beta chains were kept. Every entry covers one CDR3 protein and lists the most common genes and DNA from its rows. Present in this sample are over 70,000 distinct CDR3 sequences, around 28% of which were seen just once. The ten largest account for about 8% of the sample. The axillary draining lymph nodes of breast cancer patients were the source of the lymph node samples.

The junction shows trimming of 9 bases on V and 4 bases on J, and the gene matches do not reach 6 bases of it. CDR1 LNHDA and CDR2 SQIVND were looked up in the germline V gene (reference sequence). Including cysteine and phenylalanine, the CDR3 has 14 amino acids. The DNA shown is the 42-base CDR3, in frame from base 1. This entry comes from a study of breast tumors, draining lymph nodes, adjacent tissues (dated by TCRdb to 2016 to 2018). For context, the study as a whole: TCR beta repertoires were compared across tumor, adjacent nontumor tissue and axillary lymph nodes obtained from breast cancer patients. In human breast cancer, the study set out to evaluate how tumor, surrounding tissue and draining lymph node repertoires relate to one another and whether T cells may move between these sites.

The research as a whole found: A scenario in which most tumor T cells derive from the lymph node and then expand within tumor tissue was judged to be consistent with the data. Tumor T-cell repertoires showed less diversity than lymph node repertoires and more diversity than nontumor tissue repertoires, and tumor T-cell repertoires showed preferential V and J gene usage. In luminal-like breast cancer, tumor and nontumor tissue repertoires resembled each other significantly more than in basal-like breast cancer. The study presented the conclusion that tumor T cells originate in lymph nodes as consistent with a hypothesis, not as something directly demonstrated.

Sequencing used axillary lymph node tissue. The receptor was derived from a female donor with breast cancer. Some clones in this sample may be carry-over from other donors' samples. The chain is assembled from TRBV19 and TRBJ2-2; TRBD1 agrees with 9 junctional bases. The CDR3 region reads CASSGTGITGELFF. The nucleotide sequence reads TGTGCCAGCTCCGGGACAGGGATCACCGGGGAGCTGTTTTTT.